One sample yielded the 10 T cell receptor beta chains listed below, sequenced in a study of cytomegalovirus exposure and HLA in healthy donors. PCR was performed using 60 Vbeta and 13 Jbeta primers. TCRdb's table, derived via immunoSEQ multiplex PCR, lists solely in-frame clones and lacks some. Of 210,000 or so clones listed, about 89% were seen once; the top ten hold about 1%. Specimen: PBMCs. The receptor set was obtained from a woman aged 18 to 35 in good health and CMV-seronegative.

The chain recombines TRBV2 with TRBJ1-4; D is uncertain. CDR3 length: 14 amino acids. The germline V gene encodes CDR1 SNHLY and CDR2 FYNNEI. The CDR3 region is CVTAGVSPNEKLFF. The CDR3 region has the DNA TGTGTCACAGCGGGTGTGAGCCCCAATGAAAAACTGTTTTTT.

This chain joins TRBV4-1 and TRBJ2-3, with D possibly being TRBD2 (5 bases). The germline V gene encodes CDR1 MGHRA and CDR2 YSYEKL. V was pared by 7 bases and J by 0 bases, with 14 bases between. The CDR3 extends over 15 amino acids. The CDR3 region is CASIPVRGSTDTQYF. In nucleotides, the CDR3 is TGCGCCAGCATCCCCGTCCGGGGTAGCACAGATACGCAGTATTTT.

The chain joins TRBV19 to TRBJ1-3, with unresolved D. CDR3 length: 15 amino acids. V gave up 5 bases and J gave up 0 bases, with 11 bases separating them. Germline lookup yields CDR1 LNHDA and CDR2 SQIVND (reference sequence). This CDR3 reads CASSPQPFSGNTIYF. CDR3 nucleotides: TGTGCCAGTAGTCCACAGCCCTTCTCTGGAAACACCATATATTTT.

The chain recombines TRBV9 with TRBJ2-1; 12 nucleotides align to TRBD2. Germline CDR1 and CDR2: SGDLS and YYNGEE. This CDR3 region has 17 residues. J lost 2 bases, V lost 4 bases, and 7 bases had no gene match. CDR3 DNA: TGTGCCAGCAGCCCCAGACTAGCGGGAGTCGCCTACAATGAGCAGTTCTTC. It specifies CASSPRLAGVAYNEQFF.

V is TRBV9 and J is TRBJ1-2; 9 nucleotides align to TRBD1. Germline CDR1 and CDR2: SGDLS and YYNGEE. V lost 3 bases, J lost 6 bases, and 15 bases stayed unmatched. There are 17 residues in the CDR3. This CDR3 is CASSGLQGAYMGNGYTF. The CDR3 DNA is TGTGCCAGCAGCGGGCTACAGGGGGCTTATATGGGGAATGGCTACACCTTC.

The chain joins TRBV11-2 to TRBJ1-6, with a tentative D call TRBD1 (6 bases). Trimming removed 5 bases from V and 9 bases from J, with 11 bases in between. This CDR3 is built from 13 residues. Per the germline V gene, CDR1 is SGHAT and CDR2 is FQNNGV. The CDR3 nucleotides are TGTGCCAGCAGCCAGGGGCTAGGTTCACCCCTCCACTTT. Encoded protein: CASSQGLGSPLHF.

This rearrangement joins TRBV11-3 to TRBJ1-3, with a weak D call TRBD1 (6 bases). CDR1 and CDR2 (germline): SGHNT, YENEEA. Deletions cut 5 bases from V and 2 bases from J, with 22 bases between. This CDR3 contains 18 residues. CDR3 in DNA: TGTGCCAGCAGCCCGTTAGGGGGTCGGTACAGGGCTGGAAACACCATATATTTT. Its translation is CASSPLGGRYRAGNTIYF. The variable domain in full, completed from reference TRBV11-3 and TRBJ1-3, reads EAGVVQSPRYKIIEKKQPVAFWCNPISGHNTLYWYLQNLGQGPELLIRYENEEAVDDSQLPKDRFSAERLKGVDSTLKIQPAELGDSAVYLCASSPLGGRYRAGNTIYFGEGSWLTVV.

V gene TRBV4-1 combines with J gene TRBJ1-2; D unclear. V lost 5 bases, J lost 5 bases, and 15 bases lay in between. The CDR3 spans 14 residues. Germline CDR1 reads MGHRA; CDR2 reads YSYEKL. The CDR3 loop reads CASSADGGDYGYTF. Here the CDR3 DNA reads TGCGCCAGCAGCGCGGACGGAGGTGATTATGGCTACACCTTC.

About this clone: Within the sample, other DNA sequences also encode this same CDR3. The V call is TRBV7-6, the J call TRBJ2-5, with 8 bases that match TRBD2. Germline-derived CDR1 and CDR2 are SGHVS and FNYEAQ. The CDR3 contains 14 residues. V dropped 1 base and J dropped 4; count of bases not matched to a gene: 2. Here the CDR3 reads CASSLVGGGETQYF. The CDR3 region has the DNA TGTGCCAGCAGCTTAGTCGGGGGGGGAGAGACCCAGTACTTC. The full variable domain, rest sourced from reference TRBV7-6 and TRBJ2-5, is GAGVSQSPRYKVTKRGQDVALRCDPISGHVSLYWYRQALGQGPEFLTYFNYEAQQDKSGLPNDRFSAERPEGSISTLTIQRTEQRDSAMYRCASSLVGGGETQYFGPGTRLLVL.

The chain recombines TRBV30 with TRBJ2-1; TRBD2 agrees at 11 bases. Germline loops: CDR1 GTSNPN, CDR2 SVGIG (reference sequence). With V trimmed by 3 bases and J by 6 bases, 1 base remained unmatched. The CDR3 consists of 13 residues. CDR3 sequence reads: CAWSLAGGNEQFF. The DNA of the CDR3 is TGTGCCTGGAGCCTAGCGGGAGGCAATGAGCAGTTCTTC.